The 19 T cell receptor beta chains given below trace back to one sample, sequenced in a study of blood T cell repertoires in COVID-19 (TCRdb year 2020). The method was the immunoSEQ multiplex PCR assay. TCRdb holds this immuneACCESS table with in-frame rearrangements only. Some clones are missing; in checked studies, unresolved V genes explain under half, and the rest has no known cause. The sample table lists 200,000 or so clones, around 79% of them with a count of one. The ten largest clones represent 17% of the sample. Specimen: peripheral blood. Receptors originate from a man between 60 and 70 years old with active or convalescent COVID-19.

This sequence joins TRBV28 and TRBJ1-4; D may be TRBD1 (5 bases). Germline V gene lookup returns CDR1 MDHEN and CDR2 SYDVKM. The CDR3 has 14 residues. Between the trimmed V and J ends, which lost 3 bases and 8 bases, there was a span of 13 bases. Here the CDR3 DNA reads TGTGCCAGCAGTTTGCGGGACCCCAAGGAAAAACTGTTTTTT. Encoded protein: CASSLRDPKEKLFF.

CDR3 region: CASSFRGSGSEKLFF. The CDR3 DNA sequence: TGTGCCAGCAGTTTCAGGGGCTCCGGTAGTGAAAAACTGTTTTTT. The J gene is TRBJ1-4, the V gene TRBV28; a possible D gene is TRBD1 (6 bases). CDR3 length: 15 residues. Germline-derived CDR1 and CDR2 are MDHEN and SYDVKM. Trimming took off 3 bases at V and 7 bases at J, with 15 bases between the two ends.

V gene TRBV9 combines with J gene TRBJ2-1, with a weak D call TRBD1 (6 bases). This CDR3 has 16 residues. Germline lookup yields CDR1 SGDLS and CDR2 YYNGEE. Trimming removed 3 bases from V and 8 bases from J, with 21 bases in between. The DNA for the CDR3 is TGTGCCAGCAGCGACCTTCGGACAGTCTTAGGCGATGAGCAGTTCTTC. Translation gives CASSDLRTVLGDEQFF. Using reference TRBV9 and TRBJ2-1 for the parts outside the CDR3, the full variable domain is DSGVTQTPKHLITATGQRVTLRCSPRSGDLSVYWYQQSLDQGLQFLIQYYNGEERAKGNILERFSAQQFPDLHSELNLSSLELGDSALYFCASSDLRTVLGDEQFFGPGTRLTVL.

This sequence joins TRBV9 and TRBJ1-4, with 8 bases that match TRBD1. Per the germline V gene, CDR1 is SGDLS and CDR2 is YYNGEE. J lost 4 bases, V lost 2 bases, and 7 bases had no gene match. CDR3 length: 16 residues. The CDR3: CASSVRTGQVNEKLFF. The CDR3 DNA reads TGTGCCAGCAGCGTTAGGACGGGACAGGTTAATGAAAAACTGTTTTTT.

The chain uses TRBV6-5 and TRBJ2-3, with D possibly TRBD1 on 6 matching bases. Germline V lookup: CDR1 MNHEY, CDR2 SVGAGI. The V end was cut by 10 bases, the J end by 2 bases, with 13 bases between. This CDR3 comprises 13 residues. The DNA for the CDR3 is TGTGCCACAGGGGACAAAGTCACAGATACGCAGTATTTT. As protein: CATGDKVTDTQYF.

The J gene is TRBJ2-3, the V gene TRBV6-2 or TRBV6-3; 10 bases are a match to TRBD1. Germline V gene lookup returns CDR1 MNHEY and CDR2 SVGEGT. V trimming: 4 bases; J trimming: 3 bases; junction bases outside the gene matches: 7. The CDR3 loop spans 16 amino acids. As DNA, the CDR3 is TGTGCCAGCAGTTCCCCTCCGGGACAGGGGACAGATACGCAGTATTTT. Its translation is CASSSPPGQGTDTQYF.

V is TRBV19 and J is TRBJ2-1, with TRBD1 matching over 8 bases. Germline V gives CDR1 LNHDA, CDR2 SQIVND (reference sequence). The CDR3 loop spans 14 amino acids. With V trimmed by 8 bases and J by 3 bases, 6 bases remained unmatched. For the CDR3, the DNA is TGTGCCAGTGCTCCGGGACAGGACTACAATGAGCAGTTCTTC. Its translation is CASAPGQDYNEQFF. The variable domain in full, completed from reference TRBV19 and TRBJ2-1, reads DGGITQSPKYLFRKEGQNVTLSCEQNLNHDAMYWYRQDPGQGLRLIYYSQIVNDFQKGDIAEGYSVSREKKESFPLTVTSAQKNPTAFYLCASAPGQDYNEQFFGPGTRLTVL.

The chain is built from TRBV5-1 and TRBJ2-7, with TRBD2 identical over 9 bases. This CDR3 comprises 15 residues. Germline V gene lookup returns CDR1 SGHRS and CDR2 YFSETQ. V lost 2 bases to trimming and J lost 3 bases; unmatched junction nucleotides: 6. CDR3 nucleotides: TGCGCCAGCAGCTTATATACTAGCGGGCTCTACGAGCAGTACTTC. This translates into CASSLYTSGLYEQYF.

J is TRBJ2-1 and V is TRBV5-1; 10 positions match TRBD2. After removal of 0 bases from V and 2 bases from J, the junction contained 8 bases not matched to a gene. Germline assignment: CDR1 SGHRS and CDR2 YFSETQ. This CDR3 contains 18 residues. CDR3 bases: TGCGCCAGCAGCTTGGAACTAGCGGGGTCCTCCACCTACAATGAGCAGTTCTTC. This encodes CASSLELAGSSTYNEQFF.

The CDR3 loop is CASSRGEAFF. The CDR3 DNA follows: TGTGCCAGCAGCCGAGGAGAAGCTTTCTTT. The chain combines TRBV11-2 with TRBJ1-1; D is unclear. V lost 5 bases to trimming and J lost 8 bases, with 6 bases between them. This CDR3 contains 10 residues. Germline-derived CDR1 and CDR2 are SGHAT and FQNNGV. The whole variable domain, remainder taken from reference TRBV11-2 and TRBJ1-1, is EAGVAQSPRYKIIEKRQSVAFWCNPISGHATLYWYQQILGQGPKLLIQFQNNGVVDDSQLPKDRFSAERLKGVDSTLKIQPAKLEDSAVYLCASSRGEAFFGQGTRLTVV.

The J gene is TRBJ2-1, the V gene TRBV9; D call uncertain. The CDR3 is made up of 15 amino acids. Per the germline V gene, CDR1 is SGDLS and CDR2 is YYNGEE. V shed 0 bases and J shed 2 bases, with 9 bases lying between them. CDR3 DNA sequence: TGTGCCAGCAGCGTAGATGTCCACACCTACAATGAGCAGTTCTTC. This gives the protein CASSVDVHTYNEQFF.

This clone showed up many times. V usage is TRBV5-1 and J usage is TRBJ2-7; 10 nucleotides agree with TRBD1. The germline V gene has CDR1 SGHRS and CDR2 YFSETQ. Unmatched junction bases numbered 6, after V lost 4 bases and J lost 2 bases. This CDR3 has 15 amino acids. CDR3 amino acids: CASSPAGTGAYEQYF. DNA for the CDR3: TGCGCCAGCAGCCCCGCCGGGACAGGGGCCTACGAGCAGTACTTC.

J is TRBJ1-5 and V is TRBV7-2, with D unresolved. CDR1 SGHTA and CDR2 FQGNSA come from the germline V gene. V was trimmed by 4 bases and J by 9 bases, leaving 13 bases between them. The CDR3 has 13 amino acids. The CDR3 protein is CASSSDRGSPQHF. The CDR3 nucleotides are TGTGCCAGCAGCTCCGACCGCGGCTCGCCCCAGCATTTT.

J is TRBJ2-3 and V is TRBV19; 7 nucleotides match TRBD1. J gave up 4 bases and V 4 bases, and 5 bases lay outside the gene matches. CDR1 and CDR2 (germline): LNHDA, SQIVND (reference sequence). CDR3 length: 14 residues. The CDR3 DNA reads TGTGCCAGTAGTACCCACAGGGGTGCAGATACGCAGTATTTT. Translation gives CASSTHRGADTQYF.

Comment on this clone: The junction departs from the called germline gene at one end, perhaps through a read error. The rearrangement uses TRBV6-5 and TRBJ1-1, with a possible D match to TRBD1 (5 bases). This CDR3 has 15 amino acids. Germline CDR1 MNHEY, CDR2 SVGAGI. This chain's CDR3 is CASSLEGAGNTEVFF. The CDR3, as DNA: TGTGCCAGCAGCCTTGAAGGGGCAGGGAACACTGAAGTTTTCTTT.

V and J are TRBV5-8 and TRBJ2-2; 9 nucleotides match TRBD1. The length of the CDR3 is 16 residues. V lost 2 bases and J lost 1; bases outside the gene matches: 3. Germline loops: CDR1 SGHTS, CDR2 YDEGEE. The CDR3 coding sequence is TGTGCCAGCAGCTTCCGGGACAGGGTGAACACCGGGGAGCTGTTTTTT. It translates to CASSFRDRVNTGELFF.

This chain joins TRBV19 and TRBJ2-5; 11 bases agree with TRBD1. The CDR3 covers 16 residues. J lost 1 base, V lost 9 bases, and 10 bases had no gene match. Germline V CDR1 and CDR2: LNHDA, SQIVND (reference sequence). For the CDR3, the DNA is TGTGCCAGCGCCGAGGGGACAGGGGGTGCCCAAGAGACCCAGTACTTC. This translates into CASAEGTGGAQETQYF.

The chain is built from TRBV7-3 and TRBJ2-7; TRBD1 matches at 7 bases. Trimming at V came to 4 bases and at J to 5 bases, leaving 5 bases not matched to a gene. The CDR3 is 13 residues long. In germline, CDR1 is SGHTA, CDR2 FQGTGA. The CDR3 region has the DNA TGTGCCAGCAGCTCGACAGGGTTCGACGAGCAGTACTTC. Translation: CASSSTGFDEQYF.

V and J are TRBV5-1 and TRBJ2-5, with D possibly being TRBD1 (5 bases). Between the trimmed V and J ends, which lost 0 bases and 0 bases, there was a span of 12 bases. Per the germline V gene, CDR1 is SGHRS and CDR2 is YFSETQ. The CDR3 extends over 16 amino acids. This CDR3 reads CASSLGPQVNQETQYF. CDR3 nucleotides: TGCGCCAGCAGCTTGGGCCCACAGGTTAACCAAGAGACCCAGTACTTC.